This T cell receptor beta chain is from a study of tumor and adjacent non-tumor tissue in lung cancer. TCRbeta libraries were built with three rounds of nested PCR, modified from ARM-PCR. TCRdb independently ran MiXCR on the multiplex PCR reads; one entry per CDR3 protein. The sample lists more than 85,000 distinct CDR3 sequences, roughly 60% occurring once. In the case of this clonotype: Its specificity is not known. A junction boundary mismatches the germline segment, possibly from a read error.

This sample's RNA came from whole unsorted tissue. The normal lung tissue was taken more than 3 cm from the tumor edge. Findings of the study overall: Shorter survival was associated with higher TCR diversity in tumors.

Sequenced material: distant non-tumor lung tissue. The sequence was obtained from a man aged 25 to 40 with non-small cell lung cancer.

The CDR3 sequence: CASSSGLVDTEASF. The CDR3 DNA follows: TGTGCCAGCAGCTCGGGTCTGGTGGACACTGAAGCTTCCTTT. V and J are TRBV5-5 and TRBJ1-1; TRBD1 is a possible D gene (5 bases). Germline V gene lookup returns CDR1 SGHKS and CDR2 YYEKEE (reference sequence). This CDR3 region has 14 residues.